A selection of T cell receptor beta chains follows, all from one sample in a study of Graves' ophthalmopathy and Graves' hyperthyroidism. TCRdb recomputed calls from the multiplex PCR reads with MiXCR, one row per CDR3 protein. The table includes about 220,000 distinct CDR3 sequences, about a fifth detected once. The sequenced sample was peripheral blood. These receptors were obtained from a woman aged 50 to 60 with Graves' ophthalmopathy. Both conserved end residues are part of each CDR3. The D gene is left open where the match is weak. Clone size, where shown, is once, few, many, or a class for clones that have expanded.

TRBJ2-7,many,TRBV20-1,TRBD2,CSADPLAGGEYEQYF,TGCAGTGCCGACCCACTAGCGGGGGGGGAATACGAGCAGTACTTC
TRBJ2-7,many,TRBV18,TRBD1,CASSPQNRNRGDEQYF,TGTGCCAGCTCACCACAAAATCGTAACAGGGGCGATGAGCAGTACTTC
TRBJ2-7,many,TRBV20-1,TRBD1,CSARGQGTYEQYF,TGCAGTGCTAGAGGACAGGGGACCTACGAGCAGTACTTC
TRBJ2-7,once,TRBV19,TRBD1,CASSTPGQGPYEQYF,TGTGCCAGTAGTACACCGGGACAGGGACCCTACGAGCAGTACTTC
TRBJ1-6,many,TRBV15,-,CATSRDRSSPSPLHF,TGTGCCACCAGCAGAGATAGGAGTAGTCCTTCACCCCTCCACTTT
TRBJ2-5,many,TRBV7-2,-,CASSQQPPGRTKQETQYF,TGTGCCAGCAGCCAACAGCCGCCGGGACGGACTAAACAAGAGACCCAGTACTTC
TRBJ2-5,many,TRBV28,-,CASSIIRPRTDQETQYF,TGTGCCAGCAGTATCATCCGCCCCAGGACGGACCAAGAGACCCAGTACTTC
TRBJ1-5,-,TRBV11-2,-,CASSRSPAGNQPQHF,TGTGCCAGCAGCCGATCCCCGGCTGGCAATCAGCCCCAGCATTTT
TRBJ1-5,-,TRBV6-1,-,CASRFPEIGQPQHF,TGTGCCAGCCGGTTTCCGGAAATAGGACAGCCCCAGCATTTT
TRBJ2-5,many,TRBV5-1,TRBD2,CASSPGDYDSETQYF,TGCGCCAGCAGCCCCGGGGACTACGATTCGGAGACCCAGTACTTC
TRBJ1-5,-,TRBV7-9,TRBD1,CASTGTGNQPQHF,TGTGCCAGCACCGGGACAGGCAATCAGCCCCAGCATTTT
TRBJ2-7,-,TRBV6-5,TRBD1,CASSYSPGQGFYEQYF,TGTGCCAGCAGTTACTCCCCGGGACAGGGGTTTTACGAGCAGTACTTC
TRBJ1-2,-,TRBV10-3,-,CAISDSIMAIYGYTF,TGTGCCATCAGTGATAGTATAATGGCCATCTATGGCTACACCTTC
TRBJ1-1,-,TRBV28,TRBD1,CASSPQGATTEAFF,TGTGCCAGCAGCCCACAGGGGGCAACCACTGAAGCTTTCTTT
TRBJ1-5,-,TRBV12-3/TRBV12-4,-,CASSLEVRQPQHF,TGTGCCAGCAGCCTAGAGGTGCGGCAGCCCCAGCATTTT
TRBJ2-5,many,TRBV12-3/TRBV12-4,TRBD2,CASTPAGPETAQYF,TGTGCCAGCACCCCAGCGGGGCCAGAGACGGCCCAGTACTTC
TRBJ1-2,few,TRBV4-1,TRBD1,CASSQDGQGAGYGYTF,TGCGCCAGCAGCCAAGATGGCCAGGGGGCAGGGTATGGCTACACCTTC
TRBJ2-7,many,TRBV29-1,-,CSVEDLDNQYF,TGCAGCGTTGAAGATTTGGACAATCAGTACTTC
TRBJ1-2,many,TRBV5-1,-,CASSLGGGPSNYGYTF,TGCGCCAGCAGCTTGGGGGGGGGACCTTCTAACTATGGCTACACCTTC
TRBJ1-2,many,TRBV6-1,-,CASSETVNYGYTF,TGTGCCAGCAGTGAGACGGTTAACTATGGCTACACCTTC
TRBJ2-2,-,TRBV5-1,TRBD2,CASSLASGEGGELFF,TGCGCCAGCAGCTTGGCTAGCGGGGAAGGCGGGGAGCTGTTTTTT
TRBJ2-5,many,TRBV12-3/TRBV12-4,-,CASSWGLGETQYF,TGTGCCAGCAGTTGGGGACTGGGGGAGACCCAGTACTTC
TRBJ2-2,many,TRBV30,-,CAWSGGTGELFF,TGTGCCTGGAGTGGAGGGACCGGGGAGCTGTTTTTT
TRBJ2-6,many,TRBV5-1,TRBD1,CASLVFGTENFGANVLTF,TGCGCCAGCTTGGTTTTTGGGACAGAGAATTTTGGGGCCAACGTCCTGACTTTC
TRBJ1-1,many,TRBV7-2,-,CASSFTRTAEAFF,TGTGCCAGCAGCTTCACACGAACCGCTGAAGCTTTCTTT
TRBJ1-5,many,TRBV6-1,-,CASSDDGPRPQHF,TGTGCCAGCAGTGACGACGGACCACGGCCCCAGCATTTT